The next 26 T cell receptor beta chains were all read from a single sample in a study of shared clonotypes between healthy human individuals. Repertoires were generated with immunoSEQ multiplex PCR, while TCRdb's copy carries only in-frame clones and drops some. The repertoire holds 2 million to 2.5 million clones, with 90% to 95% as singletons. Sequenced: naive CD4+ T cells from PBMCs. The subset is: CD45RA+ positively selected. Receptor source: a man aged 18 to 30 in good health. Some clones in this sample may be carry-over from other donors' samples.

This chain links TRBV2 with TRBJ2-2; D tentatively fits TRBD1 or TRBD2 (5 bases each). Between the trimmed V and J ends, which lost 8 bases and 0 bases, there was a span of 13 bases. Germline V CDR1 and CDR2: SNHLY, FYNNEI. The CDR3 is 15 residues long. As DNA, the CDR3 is TGTGCCAGCGGGGGTCGATCTTCGAACACCGGGGAGCTGTTTTTT. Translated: CASGGRSSNTGELFF. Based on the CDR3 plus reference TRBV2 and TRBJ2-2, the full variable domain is EPEVTQTPSHQVTQMGQEVILRCVPISNHLYFYWYRQILGQKVEFLVSFYNNEISEKSEIFDDQFSVERPDGSNFTLKIRSTKLEDSAMYFCASGGRSSNTGELFFGEGSRLTVL.

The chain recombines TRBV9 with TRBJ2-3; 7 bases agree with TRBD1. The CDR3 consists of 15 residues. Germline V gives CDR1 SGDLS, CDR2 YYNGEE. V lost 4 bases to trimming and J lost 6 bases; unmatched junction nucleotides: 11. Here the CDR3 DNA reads TGTGCCAGCAGCCCAACCAGACAGGGACCCGATACGCAGTATTTT. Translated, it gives CASSPTRQGPDTQYF.

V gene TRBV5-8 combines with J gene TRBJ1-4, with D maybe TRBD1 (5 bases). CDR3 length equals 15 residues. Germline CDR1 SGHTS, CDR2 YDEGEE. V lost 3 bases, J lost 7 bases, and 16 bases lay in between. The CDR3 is CASSSLDPGGEKLFF. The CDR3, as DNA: TGTGCCAGCAGCTCCCTCGACCCGGGGGGTGAAAAACTGTTTTTT. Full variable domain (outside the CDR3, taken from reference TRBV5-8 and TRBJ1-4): EAGVTQSPTHLIKTRGQQATLRCSPISGHTSVYWYQQALGLGLQFLLWYDEGEERNRGNFPPRFSGRQFPNYSSELNVNALELEDSALYLCASSSLDPGGEKLFFGSGTQLSVL.

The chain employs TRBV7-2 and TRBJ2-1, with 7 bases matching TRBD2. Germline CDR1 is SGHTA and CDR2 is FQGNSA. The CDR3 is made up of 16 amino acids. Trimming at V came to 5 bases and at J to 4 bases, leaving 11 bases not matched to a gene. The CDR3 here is CASSEHTSAPYNEQFF. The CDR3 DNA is TGTGCCAGCAGCGAACACACTAGCGCGCCGTACAATGAGCAGTTCTTC.

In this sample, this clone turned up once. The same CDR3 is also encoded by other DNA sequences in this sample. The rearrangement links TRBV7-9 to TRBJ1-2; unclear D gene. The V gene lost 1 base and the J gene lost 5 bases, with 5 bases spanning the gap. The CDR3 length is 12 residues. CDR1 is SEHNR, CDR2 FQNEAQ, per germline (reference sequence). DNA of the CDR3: TGTGCCAGCAGCTTAGAGTCGTATGGCTACACCTTC. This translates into CASSLESYGYTF.

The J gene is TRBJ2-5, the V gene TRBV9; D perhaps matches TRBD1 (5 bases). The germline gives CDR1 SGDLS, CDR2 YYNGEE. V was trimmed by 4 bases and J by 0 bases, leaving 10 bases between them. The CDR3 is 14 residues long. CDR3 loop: CASSLQVNQETQYF. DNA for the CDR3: TGTGCCAGCAGCTTACAGGTTAACCAAGAGACCCAGTACTTC.

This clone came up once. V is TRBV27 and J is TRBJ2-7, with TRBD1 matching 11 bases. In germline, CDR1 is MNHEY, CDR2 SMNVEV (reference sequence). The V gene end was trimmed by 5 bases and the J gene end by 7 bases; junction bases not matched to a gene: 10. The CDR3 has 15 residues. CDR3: CASSPKDRGPGEQYF. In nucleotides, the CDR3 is TGTGCCAGCAGTCCTAAGGACAGGGGGCCGGGGGAGCAGTACTTC.

CDR3 in amino acids: CASSFPGGITEAFF. CDR3 DNA sequence: TGTGCCAGCAGCTTTCCCGGGGGTATCACTGAAGCTTTCTTT. The chain carries TRBV5-5 and TRBJ1-1, with D maybe TRBD1 (5 bases). In germline, CDR1 is SGHKS, CDR2 YYEKEE (reference sequence). Between the trimmed V and J ends, which lost 2 bases and 4 bases, there was a span of 12 bases. CDR3 length equals 14 residues.

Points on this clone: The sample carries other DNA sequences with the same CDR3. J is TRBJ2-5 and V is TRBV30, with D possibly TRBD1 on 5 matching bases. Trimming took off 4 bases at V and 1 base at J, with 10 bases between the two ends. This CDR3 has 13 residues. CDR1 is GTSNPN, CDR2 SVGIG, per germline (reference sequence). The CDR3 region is CAWNRQSQETQYF. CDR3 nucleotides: TGTGCCTGGAACAGACAGTCCCAAGAGACCCAGTACTTC.

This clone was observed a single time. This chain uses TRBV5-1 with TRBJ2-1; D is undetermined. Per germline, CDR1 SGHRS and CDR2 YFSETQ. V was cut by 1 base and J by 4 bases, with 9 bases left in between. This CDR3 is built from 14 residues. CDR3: CASSLSTDYNEQFF. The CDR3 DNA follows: TGCGCCAGCAGCTTGTCGACTGATTACAATGAGCAGTTCTTC.

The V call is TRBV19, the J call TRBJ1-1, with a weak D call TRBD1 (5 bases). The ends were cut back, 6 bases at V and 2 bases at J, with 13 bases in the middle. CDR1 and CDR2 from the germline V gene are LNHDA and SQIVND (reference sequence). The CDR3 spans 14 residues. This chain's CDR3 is CASRIRDFNTEAFF. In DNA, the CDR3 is TGTGCCAGTAGGATAAGGGACTTTAACACTGAAGCTTTCTTT.

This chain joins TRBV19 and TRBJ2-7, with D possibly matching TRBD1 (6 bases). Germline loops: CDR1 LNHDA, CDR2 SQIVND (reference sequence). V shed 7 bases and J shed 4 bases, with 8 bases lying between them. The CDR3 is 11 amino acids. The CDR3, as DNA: TGTGCCAGTACGCAGGGGTACGAGCAGTACTTC. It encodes CASTQGYEQYF. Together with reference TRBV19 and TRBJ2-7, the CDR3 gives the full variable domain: DGGITQSPKYLFRKEGQNVTLSCEQNLNHDAMYWYRQDPGQGLRLIYYSQIVNDFQKGDIAEGYSVSREKKESFPLTVTSAQKNPTAFYLCASTQGYEQYFGPGTRLTVT.

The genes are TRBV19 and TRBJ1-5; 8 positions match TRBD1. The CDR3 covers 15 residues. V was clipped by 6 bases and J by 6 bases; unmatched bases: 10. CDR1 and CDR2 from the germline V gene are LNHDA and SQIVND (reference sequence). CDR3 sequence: CASSLQGAHSQPQHF. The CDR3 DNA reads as TGTGCCAGTAGCCTGCAGGGGGCGCACAGTCAGCCCCAGCATTTT.

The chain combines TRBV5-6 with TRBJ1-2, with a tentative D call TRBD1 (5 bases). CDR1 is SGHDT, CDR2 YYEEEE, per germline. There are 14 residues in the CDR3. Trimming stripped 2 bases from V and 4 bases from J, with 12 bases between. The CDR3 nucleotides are TGTGCCAGCAGCTTTGGGGCCACCCTCTATGGCTACACCTTC. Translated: CASSFGATLYGYTF. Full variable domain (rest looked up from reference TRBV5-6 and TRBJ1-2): DAGVTQSPTHLIKTRGQQVTLRCSPKSGHDTVSWYQQALGQGPQFIFQYYEEEERQRGNFPDRFSGHQFPNYSSELNVNALLLGDSALYLCASSFGATLYGYTFGSGTRLTVV.

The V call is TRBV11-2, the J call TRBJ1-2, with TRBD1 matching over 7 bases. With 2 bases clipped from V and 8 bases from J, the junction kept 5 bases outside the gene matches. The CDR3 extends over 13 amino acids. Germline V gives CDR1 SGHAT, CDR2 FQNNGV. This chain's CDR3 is CASSLRQGTGYTF. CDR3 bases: TGTGCCAGCAGCTTAAGACAGGGAACAGGCTACACCTTC. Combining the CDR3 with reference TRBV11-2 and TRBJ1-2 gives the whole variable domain EAGVAQSPRYKIIEKRQSVAFWCNPISGHATLYWYQQILGQGPKLLIQFQNNGVVDDSQLPKDRFSAERLKGVDSTLKIQPAKLEDSAVYLCASSLRQGTGYTFGSGTRLTVV.

CDR3 loop: CAWSVRGLADYEQYF. The CDR3 nucleotides are TGTGCCTGGAGTGTACGAGGACTAGCGGACTACGAGCAGTACTTC. The gene calls are TRBV30 and TRBJ2-7, with 10 bases matching TRBD2. Germline CDR1 and CDR2: GTSNPN and SVGIG (reference sequence). The trim removed 0 bases at V and 3 bases at J, leaving 5 bases unmatched. The CDR3 extends over 15 amino acids.

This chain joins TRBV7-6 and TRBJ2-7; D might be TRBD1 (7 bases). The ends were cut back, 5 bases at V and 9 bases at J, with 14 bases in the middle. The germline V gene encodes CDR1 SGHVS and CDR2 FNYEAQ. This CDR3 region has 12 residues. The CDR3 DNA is TGTGCCAGCAGCCAGGGGGGCCTGGGGCAGTACTTC. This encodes CASSQGGLGQYF.

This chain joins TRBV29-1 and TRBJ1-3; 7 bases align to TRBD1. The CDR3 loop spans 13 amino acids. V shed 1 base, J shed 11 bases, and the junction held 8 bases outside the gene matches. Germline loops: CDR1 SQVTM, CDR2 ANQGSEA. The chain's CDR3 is CSVEVGQGGPIYF. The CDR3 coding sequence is TGCAGCGTTGAAGTCGGGCAGGGGGGGCCCATATATTTT.

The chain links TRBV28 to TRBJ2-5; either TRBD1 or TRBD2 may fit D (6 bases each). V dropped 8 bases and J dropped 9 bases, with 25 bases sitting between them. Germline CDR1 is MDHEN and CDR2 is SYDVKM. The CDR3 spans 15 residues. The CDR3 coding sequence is TGTGCCAGCCGGCAGGAGTACGGGGGCGGTGGGGCCCAGTACTTC. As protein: CASRQEYGGGGAQYF.

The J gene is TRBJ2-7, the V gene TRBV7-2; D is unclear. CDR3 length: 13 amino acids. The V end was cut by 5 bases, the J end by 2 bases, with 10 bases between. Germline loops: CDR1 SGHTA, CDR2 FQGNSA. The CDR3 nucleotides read TGTGCCAGCAGCCGAGGATTTCCCTACGAGCAGTACTTC. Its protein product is CASSRGFPYEQYF.

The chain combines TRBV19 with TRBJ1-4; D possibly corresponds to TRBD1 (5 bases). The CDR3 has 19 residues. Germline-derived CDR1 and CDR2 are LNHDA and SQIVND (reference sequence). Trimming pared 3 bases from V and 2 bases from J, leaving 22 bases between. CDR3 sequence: CASSMVVSGRGGTNEKLFF. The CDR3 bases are TGTGCCAGTAGTATGGTCGTTAGTGGCCGCGGGGGGACTAATGAAAAACTGTTTTTT.

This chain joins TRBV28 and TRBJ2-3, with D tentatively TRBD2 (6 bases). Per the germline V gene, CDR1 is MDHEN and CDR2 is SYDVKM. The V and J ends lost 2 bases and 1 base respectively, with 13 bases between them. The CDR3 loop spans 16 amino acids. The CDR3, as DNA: TGTGCCAGCAGTTTAAGGGTCGGAGGGGGCACAGATACGCAGTATTTT. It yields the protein CASSLRVGGGTDTQYF.

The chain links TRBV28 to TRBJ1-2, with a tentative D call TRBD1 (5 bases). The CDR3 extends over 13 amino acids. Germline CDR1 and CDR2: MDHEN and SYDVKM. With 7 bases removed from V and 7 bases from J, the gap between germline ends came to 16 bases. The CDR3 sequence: CASTATAQGGYTF. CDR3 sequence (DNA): TGTGCCAGCACCGCGACAGCCCAAGGTGGCTACACCTTC.

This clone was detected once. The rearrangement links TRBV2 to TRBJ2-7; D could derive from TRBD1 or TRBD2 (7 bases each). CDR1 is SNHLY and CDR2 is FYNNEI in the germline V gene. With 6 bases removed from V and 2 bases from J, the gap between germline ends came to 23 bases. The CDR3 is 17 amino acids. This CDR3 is CASSPDGAAGGAYEQYF. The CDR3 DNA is TGTGCCAGCAGCCCTGACGGGGCGGCAGGGGGGGCCTACGAGCAGTACTTC.

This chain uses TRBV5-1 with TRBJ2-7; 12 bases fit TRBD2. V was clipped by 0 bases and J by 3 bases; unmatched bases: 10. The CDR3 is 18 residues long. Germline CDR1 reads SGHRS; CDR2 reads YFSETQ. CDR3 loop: CASSLVPLAGGDSYEQYF. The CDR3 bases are TGCGCCAGCAGCTTGGTTCCACTAGCGGGAGGCGATAGCTACGAGCAGTACTTC. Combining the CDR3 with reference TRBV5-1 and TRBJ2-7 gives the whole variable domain KAGVTQTPRYLIKTRGQQVTLSCSPISGHRSVSWYQQTPGQGLQFLFEYFSETQRNKGNFPGRFSGRQFSNSRSEMNVSTLELGDSALYLCASSLVPLAGGDSYEQYFGPGTRLTVT.

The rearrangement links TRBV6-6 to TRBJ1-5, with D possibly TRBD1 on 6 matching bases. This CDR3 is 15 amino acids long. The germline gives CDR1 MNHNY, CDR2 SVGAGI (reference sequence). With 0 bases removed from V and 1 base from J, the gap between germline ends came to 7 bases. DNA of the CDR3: TGTGCCAGCAGTTACTCGGGGGCGAGCAATCAGCCCCAGCATTTT. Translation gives CASSYSGASNQPQHF.